A single sample gave rise to the 9 T cell receptor beta chains below, sequenced in a study of cytomegalovirus exposure and HLA in healthy donors. Primers included in the PCR were 60 Vbeta and 13 Jbeta primers. The assay was immunoSEQ multiplex PCR, and TCRdb's table has in-frame clones only and misses some. In the table there are about 230,000 clones, 78% of which are singletons. Sequences were obtained from PBMCs. The receptors were gathered from a boy aged 5-17 years in good health and CMV-seronegative.

This clone was seen a few times. The chain has TRBV19 and TRBJ2-1; D possibly corresponds to TRBD2 (5 bases). Between the trimmed V and J ends, which lost 5 bases and 9 bases, there was a span of 17 bases. Germline V gene lookup returns CDR1 LNHDA and CDR2 SQIVND (reference sequence). The CDR3 loop spans 14 amino acids. CDR3 region: CASSPASFRGEQFF. CDR3 bases: TGTGCCAGTAGTCCTGCTAGCTTTCGGGGTGAGCAGTTCTTC.

This rearrangement joins TRBV30 to TRBJ2-3; weak D call: TRBD2 (6 bases). Trimming shortened V by 4 bases and J by 4 bases, and 15 bases separated the two germline ends. Looked up from germline, CDR1 is GTSNPN and CDR2 is SVGIG (reference sequence). CDR3 size: 14 residues. The CDR3 region is CAWIPSPGADTQYF. DNA of the CDR3: TGTGCCTGGATTCCGTCCCCGGGGGCAGATACGCAGTATTTT.

CDR3 region: CASSPTWTGELFF. CDR3 DNA: TGTGCCAGCAGCCCCACTTGGACCGGGGAGCTGTTTTTT. The chain uses TRBV7-3 and TRBJ2-2; D gene uncertain. Germline V gene sequence: CDR1 SGHTA, CDR2 FQGTGA. V was clipped by 5 bases and J by 5 bases, with 9 bases between them. The CDR3 loop spans 13 amino acids. Full variable domain (missing parts from reference TRBV7-3 and TRBJ2-2): GAGVSQTPSNKVTEKGKYVELRCDPISGHTALYWYRQSLGQGPEFLIYFQGTGAADDSGLPNDRFFAVRPEGSVSTLKIQRTERGDSAVYLCASSPTWTGELFFGEGSRLTVL.

The chain recombines TRBV6-6 with TRBJ2-7; tentative D call: TRBD1 (5 bases). Germline V lookup: CDR1 MNHNY, CDR2 SVGAGI (reference sequence). The CDR3 totals 13 residues. V was trimmed by 4 bases and J by 4 bases, leaving 11 bases between them. CDR3 nucleotides: TGTGCCAGCAGTTCAGGGAATGGGTACGAGCAGTACTTC. This codes for CASSSGNGYEQYF.

This clone has only a few counts. The chain combines TRBV21-1 with TRBJ2-1; the table's D call TRBD1 went unverified against the DNA. TRBV21-1 is shown as a pseudogene. This CDR3 comprises 13 residues. The CDR3 protein is CASSKGQGNEQFF. The DNA for the CDR3 is TGTGCCAGCAGCAAGGGACAGGGCAATGAGCAGTTCTTC.

This chain connects TRBV19 to TRBJ1-2; no firm D call. From germline, CDR1 is LNHDA and CDR2 SQIVND (reference sequence). V lost 5 bases and J 8 bases, leaving 15 bases between the germline ends. This CDR3 comprises 13 residues. The CDR3 loop reads CASSSPRPGGYTF. The CDR3 DNA follows: TGTGCCAGTAGTTCCCCCAGGCCTGGCGGCTACACCTTC.

The V and J genes are TRBV5-1 and TRBJ1-1; D remains ambiguous. The V and J ends lost 3 bases and 7 bases respectively, with 16 bases between them. The germline V gene has CDR1 SGHRS and CDR2 YFSETQ. This CDR3 spans 14 amino acids. The CDR3 reads CASSSRRGFGEAFF. In DNA, the CDR3 is TGCGCCAGCAGCTCTCGTAGAGGTTTTGGTGAAGCTTTCTTT.

The rearrangement joins TRBV19 to TRBJ1-1; D is possibly TRBD1 (6 bases). The CDR3 has 14 residues. Trimming pared 3 bases from V and 1 base from J, leaving 9 bases between. Germline V gives CDR1 LNHDA, CDR2 SQIVND (reference sequence). Here the CDR3 DNA reads TGTGCCAGTAGTATCGGGGGGCAGAACACTGAAGCTTTCTTT. Protein: CASSIGGQNTEAFF.

V is TRBV9 and J is TRBJ2-7; 7 bases map to TRBD1. With V trimmed by 2 bases and J by 7 bases, 9 bases remained unmatched. The CDR3 consists of 14 residues. CDR1 is SGDLS and CDR2 is YYNGEE in the germline V gene. The CDR3 bases are TGTGCCAGCAGCGTTCGAGGGGGCCGAGGGGAGCAGTACTTC. This codes for CASSVRGGRGEQYF. The full variable domain, completed using reference TRBV9 and TRBJ2-7, is DSGVTQTPKHLITATGQRVTLRCSPRSGDLSVYWYQQSLDQGLQFLIQYYNGEERAKGNILERFSAQQFPDLHSELNLSSLELGDSALYFCASSVRGGRGEQYFGPGTRLTVT.